A single sample gave rise to the 25 T cell receptor beta chains below, sequenced in a study of cytomegalovirus exposure and HLA in healthy donors. PCR involved 60 Vbeta and 13 Jbeta primers. Using immunoSEQ multiplex PCR, the repertoire was profiled, and TCRdb retains in-frame clones only, with some absent. The data show about 160,000 clones, around 76% seen once. The sequenced sample consisted of PBMCs. These receptors were obtained from a female donor in good health and CMV-seronegative.

This chain connects TRBV6-5 to TRBJ2-1, with 8 bases identical to TRBD2. The length of the CDR3 is 15 residues. V lost 11 bases to trimming and J lost 0 bases; unmatched junction nucleotides: 9. Germline-derived CDR1 and CDR2 are MNHEY and SVGAGI. CDR3 coding DNA: TGTGCCGCCCAGGGCGGGGGGAGCTCCTACAATGAGCAGTTCTTC. This gives the protein CAAQGGGSSYNEQFF.

V and J are TRBV5-1 and TRBJ2-7; TRBD1 agrees at 9 bases. The germline gives CDR1 SGHRS, CDR2 YFSETQ. The CDR3 runs 15 residues. J gave up 3 bases and V 3 bases, and 7 bases lay outside the gene matches. The CDR3 spells CASSSGQGTFYEQYF. The CDR3 bases are TGCGCCAGCAGCTCTGGACAGGGGACCTTCTACGAGCAGTACTTC. Drawing the rest from reference TRBV5-1 and TRBJ2-7, the complete variable domain is KAGVTQTPRYLIKTRGQQVTLSCSPISGHRSVSWYQQTPGQGLQFLFEYFSETQRNKGNFPGRFSGRQFSNSRSEMNVSTLELGDSALYLCASSSGQGTFYEQYFGPGTRLTVT.

The chain has TRBV5-1 and TRBJ2-7; weak D call: TRBD1 (5 bases). CDR3 length: 14 residues. The germline V gene encodes CDR1 SGHRS and CDR2 YFSETQ. The germline V and J ends were trimmed by 1 base and 2 bases, with 10 bases remaining between them. DNA of the CDR3: TGCGCCAGCAGCTTGACAGGCGTCACCTACGAGCAGTACTTC. This sequence encodes CASSLTGVTYEQYF. Using reference TRBV5-1 and TRBJ2-7 for the parts outside the CDR3, the full variable domain is KAGVTQTPRYLIKTRGQQVTLSCSPISGHRSVSWYQQTPGQGLQFLFEYFSETQRNKGNFPGRFSGRQFSNSRSEMNVSTLELGDSALYLCASSLTGVTYEQYFGPGTRLTVT.

The chain joins TRBV7-8 to TRBJ1-1, with 7 bases fitting TRBD1. Germline values: CDR1 SGHVS, CDR2 FQNEAQ. V trimming: 4 bases; J trimming: 0 bases; junction bases outside the gene matches: 5. This CDR3 has 15 residues. The DNA for the CDR3 is TGTGCCAGCAGCTCGAAGACAGGGATGAACACTGAAGCTTTCTTT. It translates to CASSSKTGMNTEAFF. The full variable domain, completed using reference TRBV7-8 and TRBJ1-1, is GAGVSQSPRYKVAKRGQDVALRCDPISGHVSLFWYQQALGQGPEFLTYFQNEAQLDKSGLPSDRFFAERPEGSVSTLKIQRTQQEDSAVYLCASSSKTGMNTEAFFGQGTRLTVV.

This clone was recorded once. The chain has TRBV7-2 and TRBJ2-4, with 9 bases matching TRBD1. J was trimmed by 3 bases and V by 0 bases; bases with no gene match: 6. The CDR3 totals 17 residues. The germline CDR1 and CDR2 sequences are SGHTA and FQGNSA. CDR3 in DNA: TGTGCCAGCAGCTTAGCTTCGACAGGGGGGGGCAAAAACATTCAGTACTTC. Encoded protein: CASSLASTGGGKNIQYF.

There are a few counts of this clone. CDR3 DNA: TGTGCCAGCAGCCCTCGGGGGACTCCATACAATGAGCAGTTCTTC. Protein: CASSPRGTPYNEQFF. The rearrangement links TRBV9 to TRBJ2-1; TRBD2 might be the D (6 bases). The CDR3 sequence is 15 residues long. The germline V and J ends were trimmed by 4 bases and 4 bases, with 15 bases remaining between them. The V gene's germline CDR1 is SGDLS and CDR2 YYNGEE. The variable domain in full, completed from reference TRBV9 and TRBJ2-1, reads DSGVTQTPKHLITATGQRVTLRCSPRSGDLSVYWYQQSLDQGLQFLIQYYNGEERAKGNILERFSAQQFPDLHSELNLSSLELGDSALYFCASSPRGTPYNEQFFGPGTRLTVL.

This chain links TRBV27 with TRBJ2-1, with 8 bases lining up with TRBD2. The germline gives CDR1 MNHEY, CDR2 SMNVEV (reference sequence). The CDR3 length is 15 residues. The V gene end was trimmed by 5 bases and the J gene end by 9 bases; junction bases not matched to a gene: 12. The CDR3 loop is CASSRGAGARGEQFF. In nucleotides, the CDR3 is TGTGCCAGCAGTAGGGGAGCGGGGGCCCGGGGTGAGCAGTTCTTC.

The gene calls are TRBV23-1 and TRBJ1-4; possible D gene TRBD1, 6 bases. TRBV23-1 is an open reading frame, and its role is uncertain. There are 15 residues in the CDR3. Trimming removed 0 bases at V and 6 bases at J, with 11 bases between. CDR3 sequence: CASSQSPGAHEKLFF. The CDR3, as DNA: TGCGCCAGCAGTCAATCCCCAGGGGCTCATGAAAAACTGTTTTTT.

Here the CDR3 DNA reads TGTGCCAGCAGCTACAGGGGAAGCCCGGTCCAGTACTTC. Its protein is CASSYRGSPVQYF. The J gene is TRBJ2-5, the V gene TRBV5-8; 7 bases match TRBD1. The CDR3 is 13 amino acids. From germline, CDR1 is SGHTS and CDR2 YDEGEE. J was trimmed by 10 bases and V by 3 bases; bases with no gene match: 9.

The chain uses TRBV19 and TRBJ1-5, with D possibly matching TRBD1 (5 bases). V shed 3 bases and J shed 7 bases, with 16 bases lying between them. Germline assignment: CDR1 LNHDA and CDR2 SQIVND (reference sequence). There are 15 residues in the CDR3. CDR3 amino acids: CASSIGGGNIQPQHF. The DNA for the CDR3 is TGTGCCAGTAGTATCGGCGGGGGTAACATCCAGCCCCAGCATTTT.

V gene TRBV4-1 combines with J gene TRBJ1-1, with no clear D. Germline CDR1 is MGHRA and CDR2 is YSYEKL. The CDR3 has 13 residues. Trimming shortened V by 3 bases and J by 10 bases, and 15 bases separated the two germline ends. The CDR3 protein is CASSHGPQRGAFF. Here the CDR3 DNA reads TGCGCCAGCAGCCATGGCCCCCAGAGAGGAGCTTTCTTT.

The chain joins TRBV5-1 to TRBJ2-7; the D gene is possibly TRBD1 (6 bases). V was cut by 3 bases and J by 0 bases, with 10 bases left in between. From germline, CDR1 is SGHRS and CDR2 YFSETQ. CDR3 length: 14 amino acids. CDR3 sequence: CASSSPTGSYEQYF. For the CDR3, the DNA is TGCGCCAGCAGCTCCCCGACAGGCTCCTACGAGCAGTACTTC.

V is TRBV6-5 and J is TRBJ1-6, with TRBD1 matching over 7 bases. The CDR3 runs 14 residues. The trim removed 5 bases at V and 14 bases at J, leaving 12 bases unmatched. Germline V gives CDR1 MNHEY, CDR2 SVGAGI. CDR3 loop: CASSLTGDLSSLHF. The DNA of the CDR3 is TGTGCCAGCAGTCTCACAGGGGATCTATCGTCCCTCCACTTT.

As DNA, the CDR3 is TGCGCCAGCAGCCTGTGGACAGCTCAAGAGACCCAGTACTTC. Translated: CASSLWTAQETQYF. This chain links TRBV4-1 with TRBJ2-5; D possibly corresponds to TRBD1 (6 bases). The CDR3 contains 14 residues. The germline gives CDR1 MGHRA, CDR2 YSYEKL. Between the trimmed V and J ends, which lost 4 bases and 2 bases, there was a span of 11 bases.

Concerning this clone itself: Different DNA sequences within this sample yield the same CDR3. This chain joins TRBV30 and TRBJ1-2, with D possibly TRBD1 on 5 matching bases. Germline loops: CDR1 GTSNPN, CDR2 SVGIG (reference sequence). The CDR3 contains 13 residues. Deletions cut 4 bases from V and 6 bases from J, with 15 bases between. The CDR3 loop reads CAWNVGGADGYTF. The CDR3 DNA reads TGTGCCTGGAACGTAGGAGGGGCTGATGGCTACACCTTC.

The chain uses TRBV4-1 and TRBJ2-7; the match to TRBD2 covers 7 bases. The CDR3 loop spans 15 amino acids. Looked up from germline, CDR1 is MGHRA and CDR2 is YSYEKL. The trim removed 0 bases at V and 0 bases at J, leaving 2 bases unmatched. For the CDR3, the DNA is TGCGCCAGCAGCCAAGAGAGGACTAGCTCCTACGAGCAGTACTTC. Translation gives CASSQERTSSYEQYF.

The rearrangement uses TRBV5-6 and TRBJ1-1, with 8 bases that match TRBD1. This CDR3 has 16 residues. The germline V gene encodes CDR1 SGHDT and CDR2 YYEEEE. V shed 3 bases and J 5 bases; nucleotides not matched to a gene: 12. The CDR3 DNA reads TGTGCCAGCAGCTGGAGCAGGGGGCTAGTCGAAACTGAAGCTTTCTTT. Protein product: CASSWSRGLVETEAFF.

This rearrangement joins TRBV6-1 to TRBJ2-1, with 11 bases identical to TRBD2. This CDR3 contains 14 residues. Germline trimming cut 3 bases from V and 8 bases from J; bases unmatched to any gene: 3. Germline CDR1 MNHNS, CDR2 SASEGT. CDR3: CASSDGLAGDEQFF. DNA for the CDR3: TGTGCCAGCAGTGATGGACTAGCGGGCGATGAGCAGTTCTTC.

A single count supports this clone. The rearrangement joins TRBV6-1 to TRBJ2-1, with a tentative D call TRBD2 (5 bases). The germline V gene has CDR1 MNHNS and CDR2 SASEGT. Trimming removed 5 bases from V and 0 bases from J, with 11 bases in between. The CDR3 covers 15 residues. CDR3 DNA sequence: TGTGCCAGCAGTTCGACTGGGAGCTCCTACAATGAGCAGTTCTTC. Encoded protein: CASSSTGSSYNEQFF.

This chain connects TRBV7-8 to TRBJ1-1; D not resolved. CDR1 is SGHVS and CDR2 is FQNEAQ in the germline V gene. Between the trimmed V and J ends, which lost 0 bases and 4 bases, there was a span of 9 bases. The CDR3 is made up of 14 amino acids. In DNA form, the CDR3 reads TGTGCCAGCAGCTTAGCGCTACGGGGCACTGAAGCTTTCTTT. Encoded protein: CASSLALRGTEAFF.

Here the CDR3 reads CAWSALSGGTDTQYF. The CDR3 DNA reads as TGTGCCTGGAGTGCCTTGAGCGGGGGAACAGATACGCAGTATTTT. The chain couples TRBV30 to TRBJ2-3; 8 bases align to TRBD2. The CDR3 consists of 15 residues. Unmatched junction bases numbered 6, after V lost 1 base and J lost 3 bases. CDR1 is GTSNPN, CDR2 SVGIG, per germline (reference sequence). Complete variable domain (other parts from reference TRBV30 and TRBJ2-3): SQTIHQWPATLVQPVGSPLSLECTVEGTSNPNLYWYRQAAGRGLQLLFYSVGIGQISSEVPQNLSASRPQDRQFILSSKKLLLSDSGFYLCAWSALSGGTDTQYFGPGTRLTVL.

This rearrangement joins TRBV18 to TRBJ1-1, with a tentative D call TRBD1 (5 bases). V lost 4 bases and J lost 1, with 16 bases in between. This CDR3 region has 16 residues. Germline V CDR1 and CDR2: KGHSH, LQKENI. The CDR3 bases are TGTGCCAGCTCACTTTTAGATGACAGTCAGAACACTGAAGCTTTCTTT. Amino acids: CASSLLDDSQNTEAFF.

The genes are TRBV30 and TRBJ2-7, with 7 bases fitting TRBD2. Germline CDR1 and CDR2: GTSNPN and SVGIG (reference sequence). After removal of 8 bases from V and 0 bases from J, the junction contained 10 bases not matched to a gene. This CDR3 comprises 14 residues. As DNA, the CDR3 is TGTGCCGCGAAAATAGCGGGCAACTCCTACGAGCAGTACTTC. Protein: CAAKIAGNSYEQYF.

This chain uses TRBV29-1 with TRBJ2-5; perhaps TRBD1 as D (7 bases). V lost 3 bases to trimming and J lost 7 bases, with 18 bases between them. In germline, CDR1 is SQVTM, CDR2 ANQGSEA. The CDR3 extends over 14 amino acids. CDR3 loop: CSVDAGTARGTQYF. In DNA form, the CDR3 reads TGCAGCGTTGATGCCGGGACAGCGCGGGGGACCCAGTACTTC.

This chain joins TRBV19 and TRBJ2-1; no clear D. Trimming removed 3 bases from V and 1 base from J, with 16 bases in between. Germline lookup yields CDR1 LNHDA and CDR2 SQIVND (reference sequence). The CDR3 length is 17 residues. The CDR3 DNA reads TGTGCCAGTAGTATCGAGTATACGAAGCCTTCCTACAATGAGCAGTTCTTC. Amino acid sequence: CASSIEYTKPSYNEQFF.